The text below deals with one TCR beta chain. The sample is drawn from a study of PD-L1 blockade in urothelial cancer. At the level of the study: Patients commenced intravenous atezolizumab, 1,200 mg every 3 weeks, in 2014. Blood analyses occurred 3 weeks (second dose) and 6 weeks post treatment start.

The CDR3 is 15 amino acids. V gave up 0 bases and J gave up 0 bases, with 9 bases separating them. The V gene's germline CDR1 is MGHRA and CDR2 YSYEKL. This sample's time point: pretreatment peripheral blood. TCRdb keeps only in-frame clones here, not all; method: immunoSEQ multiplex PCR. The table lists 65,000 to 80,000 clones, 85% to 90% of them singletons. The material was PBMCs, obtained around atezolizumab (anti-PD-L1) treatment. This TCR was recovered from a man in his 70s with urothelial cancer. This chain connects TRBV4-1 to TRBJ2-7; no clear D. CDR3 sequence (DNA): TGCGCCAGCAGCCAAGAGCAGGATAGCTCCTACGAGCAGTACTTC. Its translation: CASSQEQDSSYEQYF.